This T cell receptor beta chain comes out of a study of shared clonotypes between healthy human individuals. Study details: With ages of 18 to 49, the donors were a couple of women and a few men.

The assay ran at deep level. This table comes from immunoSEQ multiplex PCR, and its TCRdb copy is limited to in-frame clones, with some not included. The sample lists 950,000 to 1,100,000 clones, approximately 76% occurring once. The CDR3 extends over 15 amino acids. V was clipped by 6 bases and J by 3 bases; unmatched bases: 8. CDR1 and CDR2 from the germline V gene are MDHEN and SYDVKM. Nashville, Tennessee was home to all donors, who were Caucasian adults. The sample taken for sequencing was memory CD4+ T cells sorted from blood. Subset given: CD45RA-negative fraction. This clonotype originated in a man in his late teens or twenties in good health. V usage is TRBV28 and J usage is TRBJ1-1; 9 bases fit TRBD1. The CDR3 here is CASRNEQGAYTEAFF. DNA of the CDR3: TGTGCCAGCAGAAACGAACAGGGGGCCTACACTGAAGCTTTCTTT.